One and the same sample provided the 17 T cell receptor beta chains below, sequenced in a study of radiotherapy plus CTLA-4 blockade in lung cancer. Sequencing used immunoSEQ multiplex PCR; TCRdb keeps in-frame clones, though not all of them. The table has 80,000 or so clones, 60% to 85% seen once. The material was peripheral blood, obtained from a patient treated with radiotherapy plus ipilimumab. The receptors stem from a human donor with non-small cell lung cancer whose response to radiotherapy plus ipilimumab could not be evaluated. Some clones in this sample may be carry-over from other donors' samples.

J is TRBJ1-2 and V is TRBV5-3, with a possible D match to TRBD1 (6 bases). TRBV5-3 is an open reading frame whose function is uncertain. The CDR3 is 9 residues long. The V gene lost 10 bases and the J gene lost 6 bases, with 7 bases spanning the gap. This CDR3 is CAGGDGYTF. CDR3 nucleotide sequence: TGTGCCGGGGGCGATGGCTACACCTTC.

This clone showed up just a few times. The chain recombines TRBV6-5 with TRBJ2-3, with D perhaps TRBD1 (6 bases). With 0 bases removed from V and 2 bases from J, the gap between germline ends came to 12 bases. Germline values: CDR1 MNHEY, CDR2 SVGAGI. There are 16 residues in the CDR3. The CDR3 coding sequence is TGTGCCAGCAGTTACTCTAGGGACACCACCACAGATACGCAGTATTTT. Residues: CASSYSRDTTTDTQYF.

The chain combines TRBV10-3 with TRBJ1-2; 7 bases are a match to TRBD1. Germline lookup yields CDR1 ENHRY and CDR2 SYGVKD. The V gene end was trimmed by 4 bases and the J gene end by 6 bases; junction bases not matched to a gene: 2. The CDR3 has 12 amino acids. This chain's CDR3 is CAISGQGDGYTF. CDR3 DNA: TGTGCCATCAGTGGACAGGGAGATGGCTACACCTTC.

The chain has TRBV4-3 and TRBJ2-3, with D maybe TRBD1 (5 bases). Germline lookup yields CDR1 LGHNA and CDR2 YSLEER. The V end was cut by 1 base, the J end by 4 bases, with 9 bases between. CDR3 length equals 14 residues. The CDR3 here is CASSQGGWSDTQYF. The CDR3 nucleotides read TGCGCCAGCAGCCAAGGGGGCTGGTCAGATACGCAGTATTTT.

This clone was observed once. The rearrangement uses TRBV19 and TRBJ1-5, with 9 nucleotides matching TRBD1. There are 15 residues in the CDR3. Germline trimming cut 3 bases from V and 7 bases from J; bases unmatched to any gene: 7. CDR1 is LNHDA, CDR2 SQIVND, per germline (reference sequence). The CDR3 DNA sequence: TGTGCCAGTAGTATTCTCGGACAGGGGAACCAGCCCCAGCATTTT. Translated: CASSILGQGNQPQHF.

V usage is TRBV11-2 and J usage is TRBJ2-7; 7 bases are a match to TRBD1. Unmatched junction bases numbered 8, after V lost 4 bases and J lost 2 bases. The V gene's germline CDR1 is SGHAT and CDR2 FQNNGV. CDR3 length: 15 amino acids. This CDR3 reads CASSSGQSLPYEQYF. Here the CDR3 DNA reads TGTGCCAGCAGCTCGGGACAGAGTCTACCCTACGAGCAGTACTTC.

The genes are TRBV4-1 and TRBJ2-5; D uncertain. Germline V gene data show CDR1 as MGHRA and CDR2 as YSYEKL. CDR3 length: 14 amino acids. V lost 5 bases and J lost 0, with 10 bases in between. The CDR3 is CASSSGEHQETQYF. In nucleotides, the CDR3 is TGCGCCAGCAGCTCCGGTGAGCACCAAGAGACCCAGTACTTC.

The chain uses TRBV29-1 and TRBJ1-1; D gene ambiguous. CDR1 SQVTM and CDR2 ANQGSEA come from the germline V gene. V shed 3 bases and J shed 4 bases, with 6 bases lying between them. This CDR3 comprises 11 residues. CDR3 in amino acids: CSVDRGTEAFF. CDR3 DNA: TGCAGCGTTGATAGAGGCACTGAAGCTTTCTTT.

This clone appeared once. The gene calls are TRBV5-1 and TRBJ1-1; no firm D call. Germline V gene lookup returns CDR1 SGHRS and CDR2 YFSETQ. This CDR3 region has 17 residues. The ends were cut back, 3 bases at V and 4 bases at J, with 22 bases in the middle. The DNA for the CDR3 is TGCGCCAGCAGCTCGATCCTCTTGACATACGAGGGCACTGAAGCTTTCTTT. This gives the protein CASSSILLTYEGTEAFF.

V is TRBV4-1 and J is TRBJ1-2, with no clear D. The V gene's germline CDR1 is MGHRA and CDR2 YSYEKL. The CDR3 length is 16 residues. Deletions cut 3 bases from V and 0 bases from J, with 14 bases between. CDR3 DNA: TGCGCCAGCAGCCAGGTCCACGGGATAGCTAACTATGGCTACACCTTC. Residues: CASSQVHGIANYGYTF.

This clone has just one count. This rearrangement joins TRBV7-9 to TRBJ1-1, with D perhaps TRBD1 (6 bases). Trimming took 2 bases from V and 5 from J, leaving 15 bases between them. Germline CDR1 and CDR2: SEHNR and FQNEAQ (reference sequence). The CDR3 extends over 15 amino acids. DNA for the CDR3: TGTGCCAGCAGCTTACTGGACAGCCACCAGACTGAAGCTTTCTTT. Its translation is CASSLLDSHQTEAFF.

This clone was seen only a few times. For the CDR3, the DNA is TGTGCCATCAGTGAGGAAGGGGATAATGAAAAACTGTTTTTT. Its protein is CAISEEGDNEKLFF. The rearrangement uses TRBV10-3 and TRBJ1-4; TRBD1 might be the D (5 bases). The CDR3 is 14 residues long. V was clipped by 2 bases and J by 4 bases, with 8 bases between them. Germline CDR1 reads ENHRY; CDR2 reads SYGVKD.

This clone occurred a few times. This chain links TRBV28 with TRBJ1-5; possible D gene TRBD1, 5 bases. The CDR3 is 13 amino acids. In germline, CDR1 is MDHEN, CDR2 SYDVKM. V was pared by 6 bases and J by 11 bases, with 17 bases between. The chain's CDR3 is CASSWGRERAQHF. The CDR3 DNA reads TGTGCCAGCAGCTGGGGCCGTGAGAGAGCCCAGCATTTT.

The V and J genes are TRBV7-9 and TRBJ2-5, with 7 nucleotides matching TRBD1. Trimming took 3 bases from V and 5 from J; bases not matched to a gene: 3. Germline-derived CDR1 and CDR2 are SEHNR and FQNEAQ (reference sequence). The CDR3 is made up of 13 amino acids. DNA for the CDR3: TGTGCCAGCAGCTTGGTAGGGGGCGAGACCCAGTACTTC. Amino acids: CASSLVGGETQYF.

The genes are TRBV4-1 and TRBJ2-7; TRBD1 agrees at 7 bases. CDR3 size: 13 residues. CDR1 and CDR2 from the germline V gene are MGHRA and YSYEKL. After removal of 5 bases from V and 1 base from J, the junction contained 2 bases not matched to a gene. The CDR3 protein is CASSGGQSYEQYF. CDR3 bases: TGCGCCAGCAGCGGGGGACAGTCCTACGAGCAGTACTTC.

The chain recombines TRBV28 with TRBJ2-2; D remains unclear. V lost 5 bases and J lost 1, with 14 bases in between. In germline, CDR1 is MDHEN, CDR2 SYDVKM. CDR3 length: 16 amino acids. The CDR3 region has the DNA TGTGCCAGCAGTCCCGTAGACTCGCTGAACACCGGGGAGCTGTTTTTT. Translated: CASSPVDSLNTGELFF.

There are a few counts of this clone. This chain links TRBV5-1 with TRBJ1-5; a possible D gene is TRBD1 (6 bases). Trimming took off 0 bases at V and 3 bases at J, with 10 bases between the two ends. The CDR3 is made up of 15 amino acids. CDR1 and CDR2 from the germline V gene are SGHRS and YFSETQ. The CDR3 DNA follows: TGCGCCAGCAGCTTGGAGCCAGGGGCCAATCAGCCCCAGCATTTT. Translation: CASSLEPGANQPQHF.